This TCR beta chain was sequenced for a study of blood T cell repertoires in COVID-19. Across the whole study: There were acute and convalescent COVID-19 samples, and they came from the United States, Italy and Spain. In each case, the material was cDNA or gDNA derived from T cells, B-cell-depleted T cells, or PBMCs.

This CDR3 has 14 amino acids. Germline CDR1 SGHTA, CDR2 FQGNSA. V lost 3 bases to trimming and J lost 2 bases, with 7 bases between them. Methods used by the authors: Reference gene primer amplification gave nucleated cell count estimates. TCRdb keeps only in-frame clones here, not all; method: immunoSEQ multiplex PCR. That table supplies the V and J calls and clone size; D and trimming were determined from the DNA. The table has 100,000 to 150,000 clones, approximately 80% seen once. Sequenced sample: peripheral blood. This TCR was sampled from a woman in her fifties or sixties with acute or convalescent COVID-19. The V call is TRBV7-2, the J call TRBJ2-2; D remains ambiguous. The CDR3 nucleotides read TGTGCCAGCAGCTTCTACCAAAACACCGGGGAGCTGTTTTTT. It is translated as CASSFYQNTGELFF.